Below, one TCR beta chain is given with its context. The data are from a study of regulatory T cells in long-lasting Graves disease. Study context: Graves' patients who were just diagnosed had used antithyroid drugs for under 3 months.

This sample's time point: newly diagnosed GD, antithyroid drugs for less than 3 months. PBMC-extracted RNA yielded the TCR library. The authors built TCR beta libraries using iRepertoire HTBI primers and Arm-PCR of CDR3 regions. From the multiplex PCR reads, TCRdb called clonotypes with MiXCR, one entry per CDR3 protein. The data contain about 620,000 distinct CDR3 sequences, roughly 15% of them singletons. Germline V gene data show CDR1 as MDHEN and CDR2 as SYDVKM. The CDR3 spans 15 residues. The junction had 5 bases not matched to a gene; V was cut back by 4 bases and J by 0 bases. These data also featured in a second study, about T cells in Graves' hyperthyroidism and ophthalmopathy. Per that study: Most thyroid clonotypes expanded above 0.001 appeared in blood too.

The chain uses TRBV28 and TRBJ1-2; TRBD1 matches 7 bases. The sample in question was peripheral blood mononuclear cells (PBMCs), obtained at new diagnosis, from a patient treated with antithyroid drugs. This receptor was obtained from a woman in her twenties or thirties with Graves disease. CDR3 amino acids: CASSSGTATNYGYTF. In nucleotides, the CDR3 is TGTGCCAGCAGTTCAGGGACAGCCACTAACTATGGCTACACCTTC.